A selection of T cell receptor beta chains follows, all from one sample in a study of regulatory T cells in long-lasting Graves disease. From the multiplex PCR reads, TCRdb called clonotypes with MiXCR, one entry per CDR3 protein. The sample lists approximately 400,000 distinct CDR3 sequences, 15% occurring once. The sample was also linked to a second study, of T cells in Graves' hyperthyroidism and ophthalmopathy.

This specimen consisted of peripheral blood mononuclear cells (PBMCs), obtained at new diagnosis, from a patient treated with antithyroid drugs. The receptors originated from a woman aged 25-40 years with Graves disease. Both conserved end residues are part of each CDR3. The order of the fields is V gene, clone size, J gene, D gene, CDR3 protein, CDR3 DNA. D genes are given only for firm matches. The size entry is marked missing in some rows and otherwise reads once, few, many or a size class.

TRBV11-2,few,TRBJ1-5,-,CASSLEHGQPQHF,TGTGCCAGCAGCTTAGAGCACGGGCAGCCCCAGCATTTT
TRBV20-1,-,TRBJ1-4,-,CSASGLAATNEKLFF,TGCAGTGCTAGCGGACTAGCGGCAACTAATGAAAAACTGTTTTTT
TRBV19,-,TRBJ2-2,-,CASSIRYKDGTSKTGELFF,TGTGCCAGTAGTATCCGGTACAAGGACGGGACATCGAAAACCGGGGAGCTGTTTTTT
TRBV6-1,-,TRBJ2-7,TRBD1,CATLPAGGKGEQYF,TGTGCCACCCTACCGGCAGGGGGAAAAGGCGAGCAGTACTTC
TRBV19,-,TRBJ2-1,TRBD1,CASKTGTNEQFF,TGTGCCAGTAAGACAGGGACAAATGAGCAGTTCTTC
TRBV10-2,many,TRBJ1-1,-,CASRDNLNTEAFF,TGCGCCAGCAGGGACAACCTTAACACTGAAGCTTTCTTT
TRBV20-1,-,TRBJ2-3,TRBD2,CSARWVELAGGTDTQYF,TGCAGTGCTAGATGGGTGGAACTAGCGGGCGGCACAGATACGCAGTATTTT
TRBV27,many,TRBJ2-7,TRBD1,CASSLVPDRVDEQYF,TGTGCCAGCAGTTTAGTGCCGGACAGGGTGGACGAGCAGTACTTC
TRBV27,-,TRBJ2-6,-,CASSYESSSSGANVLTF,TGTGCCAGCAGTTATGAGTCCTCAAGCTCTGGGGCCAACGTCCTGACTTTC
TRBV2,many,TRBJ1-1,-,CASSEDRHTEAFF,TGTGCCAGCAGCGAGGACAGACACACTGAAGCTTTCTTT
TRBV20-1,many,TRBJ2-1,TRBD2,CSARDLGLAGVAEQFF,TGCAGTGCTAGAGATCTAGGACTAGCGGGAGTGGCTGAGCAGTTCTTC
TRBV11-2,-,TRBJ2-1,-,CASGVASYNEQFF,TGTGCCAGCGGGGTAGCATCCTACAATGAGCAGTTCTTC
TRBV5-1,many,TRBJ1-1,-,CASSFGRGRNTEAFF,TGCGCCAGCAGCTTTGGCAGGGGCAGGAACACTGAAGCTTTCTTT
TRBV9,-,TRBJ2-1,TRBD2,CASSGLAGVGYNEQFF,TGTGCCAGCAGCGGACTAGCGGGAGTTGGTTACAATGAGCAGTTCTTC
TRBV25-1,-,TRBJ2-5,TRBD2,CASSDPALAGVEETQYF,TGTGCCAGCAGTGACCCCGCTCTAGCGGGAGTTGAGGAGACCCAGTACTTC
TRBV15,many,TRBJ2-1,-,CATSRARWGYNEQFF,TGTGCCACCAGCAGAGCCAGATGGGGATACAATGAGCAGTTCTTC
TRBV20-1,many,TRBJ2-7,-,CSANGLSSYEQYF,TGCAGTGCTAACGGGCTCTCTAGTTACGAGCAGTACTTC
TRBV5-6,many,TRBJ1-1,-,CASSLYARVTEAFF,TGTGCCAGCAGCTTGTACGCACGGGTCACTGAAGCTTTCTTT
TRBV28,-,TRBJ2-7,-,CASSLTAAAYEQYF,TGTGCCAGCAGTTTGACAGCCGCGGCCTACGAGCAGTACTTC
TRBV7-8,many,TRBJ2-1,-,CASRVGNEQFF,TGTGCCAGCAGAGTGGGCAATGAGCAGTTCTTC
TRBV6-1,-,TRBJ2-1,-,CASSLTRVSGIYNEQFF,TGTGCCAGCAGTCTAACTCGCGTTTCGGGAATTTACAATGAGCAGTTCTTC
TRBV11-2,many,TRBJ2-7,TRBD2,CASSLAASGTYEQYF,TGTGCCAGCAGCTTAGCGGCTAGCGGGACCTACGAGCAGTACTTC
TRBV12-3/TRBV12-4,many,TRBJ2-7,-,CASNSGQSYEQYF,TGTGCCAGCAACTCAGGGCAGTCCTACGAGCAGTACTTC
TRBV3-1,few,TRBJ1-6,-,CASSQSALSYNSPLHF,TGTGCCAGCAGCCAATCAGCCCTCTCCTATAATTCACCCCTCCACTTT
TRBV6-1,many,TRBJ1-2,TRBD1,CASSPDRVGGYGYTF,TGTGCCAGCAGTCCCGACAGGGTGGGAGGCTATGGCTACACCTTC
TRBV5-1,-,TRBJ2-7,-,CASGLGLVYEQYF,TGCGCCAGCGGCCTGGGTTTGGTCTACGAGCAGTACTTC
TRBV19,-,TRBJ2-1,TRBD2,CASSIGDYDEQSF,TGTGCCAGTAGTATAGGGGACTACGATGAGCAGTCCTTC
TRBV24-1,many,TRBJ1-2,TRBD1,CATSVLGVGTGHYGYTF,TGTGCCACCTCAGTCCTGGGGGTAGGGACAGGACACTATGGCTACACCTTC
TRBV12-3/TRBV12-4,many,TRBJ2-3,-,CASSFGGRDTQYF,TGTGCCAGCAGTTTCGGGGGCCGAGATACGCAGTATTTT
TRBV19,-,TRBJ1-6,-,CASSIVRSIDSPLHF,TGTGCCAGTAGTATCGTCAGATCTATCGATTCACCCCTCCACTTT
TRBV7-2,few,TRBJ2-6,-,CASSLGGALGANVLTF,TGTGCCAGCAGCTTAGGTGGGGCGTTGGGGGCCAACGTCCTGACTTTC
TRBV7-9,many,TRBJ1-1,-,CASSLDRNTEAFF,TGTGCCAGCAGCTTAGATCGGAACACTGAAGCTTTCTTT
TRBV7-9,many,TRBJ2-1,-,CASSFRDGINEQFF,TGTGCCAGCAGCTTCCGGGACGGAATAAATGAGCAGTTCTTC